This TCR beta chain appears in the sequencing data of a study of T cells after posttransplantation cyclophosphamide. General study findings and limits: After PTCy, TRB diversity resembled that of CNI/methotrexate controls. Later blood repertoires were often dominated by clones from the donor CD8+ memory compartment. Skin or GI-infiltrating T cells shared few TRB sequences with blood.

This clone has at least ten counts. Its antigen is as yet unknown. V dropped 3 bases and J dropped 2; count of bases not matched to a gene: 6. Germline V gives CDR1 MDHEN, CDR2 SYDVKM. CDR3 length equals 15 residues. Data came from immunoSEQ multiplex PCR; TCRdb stores just in-frame clones and leaves some out. Observed in the sample are roughly 49,000 clones, none of them singletons. Peripheral blood was collected from the related graft donor on the marrow donation day. Sample: PBMCs. This sequence joins TRBV28 and TRBJ1-2, with 7 bases lining up with TRBD1. This sequence was found in a man aged 40-50 years in good health, CMV-negative, and a related stem cell transplant donor. CDR3 in amino acids: CASSFPTTGNYGYTF. In DNA form, the CDR3 reads TGTGCCAGCAGTTTCCCTACGACAGGGAACTATGGCTACACCTTC.